The 20 T cell receptor beta chains reported below all come from one sample, sequenced in a study of T cells after yellow fever vaccination. TCRdb ran MiXCR on the 5' RACE reads and lists one entry per CDR3 protein. The table shows around 530,000 distinct CDR3 sequences, with around 16% occurring only once. This specimen was PBMCs, taken 4 to 5 days after the first yellow fever vaccination. These receptors were obtained from a man aged 18-30 years who received the YFV17D yellow fever vaccine.

This clonotype was seen a handful of times. This rearrangement joins TRBV12-3 or TRBV12-4 to TRBJ1-2, with 7 bases aligning to TRBD1. Trimming at V came to 10 bases and at J to 6 bases, leaving 8 bases not matched to a gene. CDR3 length: 12 residues. CDR3 residues: CATRAGGNGYTF. The CDR3 bases are TGTGCCACCCGGGCAGGGGGTAATGGCTACACCTTC.

This clonotype was seen a handful of times. CDR3 sequence reads: CASSQDRLGRYEQYF. The CDR3 region has the DNA TGCGCCAGCAGCCAAGATCGTCTAGGGCGCTACGAGCAGTACTTC. This sequence joins TRBV4-1 and TRBJ2-7; D ambiguous. This CDR3 is 15 amino acids long. Germline values: CDR1 MGHRA, CDR2 YSYEKL. Trimming pared 0 bases from V and 3 bases from J, leaving 12 bases between.

This clonotype was seen a handful of times. This chain connects TRBV4-3 to TRBJ1-2, with D unclear. Per germline, CDR1 LGHNA and CDR2 YSLEER. CDR3 length: 16 amino acids. Trimming stripped 0 bases from V and 5 bases from J, with 16 bases between. CDR3 DNA sequence: TGCGCCAGCAGCCAAGATACGCCAGAAAGATTATATGGCTACACCTTC. Translation: CASSQDTPERLYGYTF.

V is TRBV28 and J is TRBJ1-1, with 9 nucleotides matching TRBD1. J gave up 10 bases and V 5 bases, and 11 bases lay outside the gene matches. Germline CDR1 is MDHEN and CDR2 is SYDVKM. The CDR3 length is 14 residues. The CDR3 DNA reads as TGTGCCAGCAGTCGGGACAGGGAGCTTGCACGAGCTTTCTTT. Residues: CASSRDRELARAFF.

The V gene is TRBV10-3, the J gene TRBJ2-3; 9 positions match TRBD1. The J segment lost 3 bases and the V segment lost 6 bases, leaving 4 bases of the junction unmatched. Germline values: CDR1 ENHRY, CDR2 SYGVKD. This CDR3 is built from 14 residues. CDR3: CAIRWTGATDTQYF. The CDR3 nucleotides read TGTGCCATCAGATGGACAGGGGCGACAGATACGCAGTATTTT.

This clonotype was found a few times. The gene calls are TRBV7-6 and TRBJ1-2; 9 nucleotides agree with TRBD1. CDR1 SGHVS and CDR2 FNYEAQ come from the germline V gene. The trim removed 4 bases at V and 8 bases at J, leaving 8 bases unmatched. This CDR3 contains 14 residues. The CDR3 reads CASSSGQGRSGYTF. DNA for the CDR3: TGTGCCAGCAGCTCGGGACAGGGTCGGTCCGGCTACACCTTC.

The chain links TRBV7-2 to TRBJ2-3; TRBD2 aligns across 11 bases. The V gene end was trimmed by 6 bases and the J gene end by 3 bases; junction bases not matched to a gene: 8. CDR1 is SGHTA and CDR2 is FQGNSA in the germline V gene. This CDR3 comprises 16 residues. CDR3 region: CASRPILAGGTDTQYF. For the CDR3, the DNA is TGTGCCAGCAGGCCTATTCTAGCGGGGGGTACAGATACGCAGTATTTT. Drawing the rest from reference TRBV7-2 and TRBJ2-3, the complete variable domain is GAGVSQSPSNKVTEKGKDVELRCDPISGHTALYWYRQSLGQGLEFLIYFQGNSAPDKSGLPSDRFSAERTGGSVSTLTIQRTQQEDSAVYLCASRPILAGGTDTQYFGPGTRLTVL.

This clonotype was seen a few times. The chain recombines TRBV3-1 with TRBJ2-7; D may match TRBD1 or TRBD2 (5 bases each). V dropped 0 bases and J dropped 6 bases, with 6 bases sitting between them. Germline CDR1 is LGHDT and CDR2 is YNNKEL (reference sequence). CDR3 length: 12 residues. The CDR3 DNA reads as TGTGCCAGCAGCCAAGAGAGGGGCGAGCAGTACTTC. Its protein is CASSQERGEQYF.

This clonotype has ten or more counts. CDR3 residues: CASQEDRVGNQPQHF. The CDR3 DNA reads TGTGCCAGCCAGGAGGACAGGGTAGGCAATCAGCCCCAGCATTTT. The chain is built from TRBV2 and TRBJ1-5; 8 bases are a match to TRBD1. Germline CDR1 is SNHLY and CDR2 is FYNNEI. V was clipped by 8 bases and J by 2 bases; unmatched bases: 8. The CDR3 extends over 15 amino acids.

This chain uses TRBV7-6 with TRBJ2-3; 10 bases match TRBD2. The CDR3 length is 18 residues. Germline CDR1 and CDR2: SGHVS and FNYEAQ. V was clipped by 8 bases and J by 5 bases; unmatched bases: 19. The CDR3 sequence: CASGSSGGPGSLLDTQYF. The CDR3 bases are TGTGCCAGCGGGTCTAGCGGGGGACCGGGGTCTCTTCTAGATACGCAGTATTTT.

The chain uses TRBV9 and TRBJ2-7; 11 bases are shared with TRBD1. After removal of 4 bases from V and 3 bases from J, the junction contained 3 bases not matched to a gene. The CDR3 loop spans 14 amino acids. Germline CDR1 and CDR2: SGDLS and YYNGEE. The CDR3 here is CASSRTGGHYEQYF. CDR3 bases: TGTGCCAGCAGCAGGACAGGGGGCCACTACGAGCAGTACTTC.

The chain links TRBV18 to TRBJ1-1, with TRBD1 matching 10 bases. The CDR3 length is 14 residues. Germline V lookup: CDR1 KGHSH, CDR2 LQKENI. With 3 bases clipped from V and 7 bases from J, the junction kept 5 bases outside the gene matches. The CDR3 DNA follows: TGTGCCAGCTCACCGGACAGGGGGAGGGGTGAAGCTTTCTTT. It encodes CASSPDRGRGEAFF.

This chain uses TRBV7-2 with TRBJ1-2; D is perhaps TRBD1 (5 bases). Germline-derived CDR1 and CDR2 are SGHTA and FQGNSA. This CDR3 has 15 amino acids. Deletions cut 0 bases from V and 4 bases from J, with 12 bases between. The CDR3 loop is CASSLATGGSYGYTF. The DNA for the CDR3 is TGTGCCAGCAGCTTAGCCACAGGTGGAAGCTATGGCTACACCTTC.

A few counts support this clonotype. CDR3 sequence: CASSLAGQVNEKLFF. CDR3 nucleotides: TGCGCCAGCAGCTTGGCGGGACAAGTTAATGAAAAACTGTTTTTT. The J gene is TRBJ1-4, the V gene TRBV5-1; a weak D match, TRBD1 (6 bases). Between the trimmed V and J ends, which lost 0 bases and 4 bases, there was a span of 10 bases. This CDR3 has 15 amino acids. Germline loops: CDR1 SGHRS, CDR2 YFSETQ.

This chain connects TRBV6-5 to TRBJ1-5, with D hard to call. The CDR3 length is 15 residues. V was trimmed by 4 bases and J by 4 bases, leaving 14 bases between them. CDR1 and CDR2 (germline): MNHEY, SVGAGI. CDR3 sequence (DNA): TGTGCCAGCAGTTCGCGTGGATCCTCTAATCAGCCCCAGCATTTT. This translates into CASSSRGSSNQPQHF.

V is TRBV6-1 and J is TRBJ1-5; TRBD1 matches at 9 bases. V gave up 8 bases and J gave up 0 bases; unmatched junction bases: 5. The germline gives CDR1 MNHNS, CDR2 SASEGT. The CDR3 spans 15 residues. The CDR3 protein is CASGQGTNSNQPQHF. The CDR3 DNA reads TGTGCCAGCGGACAGGGGACAAATAGCAATCAGCCCCAGCATTTT.

The chain joins TRBV20-1 to TRBJ2-4; no firm D call. The CDR3 is 10 amino acids. Trimming left V 7 bases short and J 1 base short, with 2 bases between. CDR1 DFQATT and CDR2 SNEGSKA come from the germline V gene (reference sequence). CDR3 coding DNA: TGCAGTGTCGCCAAAAACATTCAGTACTTC. This gives the protein CSVAKNIQYF.

The chain recombines TRBV4-1 with TRBJ1-3, with D possibly matching TRBD1 (5 bases). CDR1 and CDR2 from the germline V gene are MGHRA and YSYEKL. CDR3 length equals 17 residues. V lost 1 base and J 1 base, leaving 14 bases between the germline ends. The chain's CDR3 is CASSQGTGLPSGNTIYF. The CDR3, as DNA: TGCGCCAGCAGCCAAGGAACAGGACTTCCTTCTGGAAACACCATATATTTT.

This clonotype was detected only a few times. This rearrangement joins TRBV19 to TRBJ2-3; D is perhaps TRBD1 or TRBD2 (5 bases each). V lost 1 base to trimming and J lost 5 bases, with 13 bases between them. This CDR3 spans 15 amino acids. Germline V lookup: CDR1 LNHDA, CDR2 SQIVND (reference sequence). CDR3: CASSIGGAGGDTQYF. The CDR3 coding sequence is TGTGCCAGTAGTATAGGAGGGGCTGGAGGAGATACGCAGTATTTT.

A few counts support this clonotype. The chain employs TRBV11-2 and TRBJ2-4; 8 positions agree with TRBD1. Trimming at V came to 5 bases and at J to 9 bases, leaving 21 bases not matched to a gene. The CDR3 consists of 18 residues. Per germline, CDR1 SGHAT and CDR2 FQNNGV. CDR3 DNA sequence: TGTGCCAGCAGCATCGACCGTGACAGGGGACCCGCTGTCGGCATTCAGTACTTC. Translated, it gives CASSIDRDRGPAVGIQYF.